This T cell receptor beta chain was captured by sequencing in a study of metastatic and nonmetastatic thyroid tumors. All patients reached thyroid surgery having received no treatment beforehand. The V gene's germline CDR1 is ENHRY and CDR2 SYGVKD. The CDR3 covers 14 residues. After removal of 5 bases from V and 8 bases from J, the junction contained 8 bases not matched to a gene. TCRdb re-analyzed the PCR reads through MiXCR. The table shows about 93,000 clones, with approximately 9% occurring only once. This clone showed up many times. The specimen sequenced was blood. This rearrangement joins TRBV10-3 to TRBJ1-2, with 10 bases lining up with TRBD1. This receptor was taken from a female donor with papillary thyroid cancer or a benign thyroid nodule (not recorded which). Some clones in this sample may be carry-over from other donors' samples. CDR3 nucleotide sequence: TGTGCCATCAGTCCGGGACAGGGGATGGGGGGCTACACCTTC. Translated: CAISPGQGMGGYTF.